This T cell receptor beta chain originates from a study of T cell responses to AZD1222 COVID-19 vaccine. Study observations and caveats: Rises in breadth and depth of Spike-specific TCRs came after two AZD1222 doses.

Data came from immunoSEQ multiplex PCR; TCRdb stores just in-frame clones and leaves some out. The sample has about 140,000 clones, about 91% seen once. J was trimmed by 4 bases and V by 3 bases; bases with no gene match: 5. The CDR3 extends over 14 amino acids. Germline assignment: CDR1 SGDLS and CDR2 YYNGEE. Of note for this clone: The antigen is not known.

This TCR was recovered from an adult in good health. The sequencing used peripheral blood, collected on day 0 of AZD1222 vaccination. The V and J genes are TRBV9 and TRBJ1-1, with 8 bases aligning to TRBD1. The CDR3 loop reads CASSGRTGSTEAFF. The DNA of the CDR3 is TGTGCCAGCAGCGGCCGGACAGGGAGCACTGAAGCTTTCTTT.